The 24 T cell receptor beta chains below come from one sample, sequenced in a study of blood T cell repertoires in COVID-19 (TCRdb year 2020). Library preparation was by the immunoSEQ multiplex PCR assay. Held by TCRdb, this immuneACCESS table contains in-frame sequences only and omits some clones. Under half of the omission traces to an unresolved V gene where checked; the cause of the rest is unknown. The sample contains 260,000 or so clones, roughly 87% of them found a single time. More than 0.55% of the sample rests with the top ten. Sequenced sample: peripheral blood. Source of these receptors: a human donor in a cohort sampled during active COVID-19.

The gene calls are TRBV28 and TRBJ1-2; D unclear. The germline V gene encodes CDR1 MDHEN and CDR2 SYDVKM. Trimming stripped 6 bases from V and 8 bases from J, with 16 bases between. This CDR3 spans 13 amino acids. CDR3 DNA sequence: TGTGCCAGCAGCCTCCCCGGGGTTGGGGGCTACACCTTC. Translation gives CASSLPGVGGYTF.

The chain couples TRBV4-2 to TRBJ1-2, with 8 bases matching TRBD1. The CDR3 totals 16 residues. Unmatched junction bases numbered 11, after V lost 0 bases and J lost 8 bases. Germline V gene sequence: CDR1 LGHNA, CDR2 YNFKEQ. The CDR3 sequence: CASSQDRRGLGEGYTF. CDR3 bases: TGTGCCAGCAGCCAAGACCGCAGGGGGCTCGGCGAGGGCTACACCTTC.

V usage is TRBV4-3 and J usage is TRBJ2-7, with 8 bases that match TRBD2. The trim removed 4 bases at V and 2 bases at J, leaving 10 bases unmatched. Germline V lookup: CDR1 LGHNA, CDR2 YSLEER. The CDR3 has 16 residues. The CDR3 DNA sequence: TGCGCCAGCAGCCTAAGACGTCGGGAGGGCCCCTACGAGCAGTACTTC. Its translation is CASSLRRREGPYEQYF.

This clone was observed a single time. CDR3 loop: CASSYFGTYEQYF. Written as DNA, the CDR3 is TGTGCCAGCAGTTACTTCGGTACCTACGAGCAGTACTTC. V gene TRBV6-5 combines with J gene TRBJ2-7; D is undetermined. Trimming took off 1 base at V and 2 bases at J, with 6 bases between the two ends. The length of the CDR3 is 13 residues. From germline, CDR1 is MNHEY and CDR2 SVGAGI.

This clone was detected a few times. The V call is TRBV18, the J call TRBJ2-1, with 11 bases that match TRBD2. Germline loops: CDR1 KGHSH, CDR2 LQKENI. V lost 3 bases and J lost 9; bases outside the gene matches: 7. The length of the CDR3 is 15 residues. In DNA form, the CDR3 reads TGTGCCAGCTCACCGGGGCTAGCGGGAGGAAGTGAGCAGTTCTTC. Translating gives CASSPGLAGGSEQFF.

This sequence joins TRBV5-4 and TRBJ1-1; 10 nucleotides line up with TRBD1. From germline, CDR1 is SGHNT and CDR2 YYREEE (reference sequence). CDR3 size: 14 residues. The V and J ends lost 3 bases and 3 bases, in that order; junction bases with no gene match: 2. The DNA of the CDR3 is TGTGCCAGCAGCTCAGGACAGGGGGACACTGAAGCTTTCTTT. Residues: CASSSGQGDTEAFF. Complete variable domain (other parts from reference TRBV5-4 and TRBJ1-1): ETGVTQSPTHLIKTRGQQVTLRCSSQSGHNTVSWYQQALGQGPQFIFQYYREEENGRGNFPPRFSGLQFPNYSSELNVNALELDDSALYLCASSSGQGDTEAFFGQGTRLTVV.

Only one count was recorded for this clone. DNA for the CDR3: TGTGCCAGTACTGAGACAGAAATTGGTGAAGCTTTCTTT. Protein: CASTETEIGEAFF. This sequence joins TRBV12-3 or TRBV12-4 and TRBJ1-1; D perhaps matches TRBD1 (5 bases). The germline V and J ends were trimmed by 9 bases and 7 bases, with 18 bases remaining between them. This CDR3 spans 13 amino acids.

The genes are TRBV4-2 and TRBJ2-3; D is ambiguous. The CDR3 extends over 16 amino acids. CDR1 and CDR2 (germline): LGHNA, YNFKEQ. V lost 4 bases, J lost 4 bases, and 18 bases lay in between. This CDR3 reads CASSRVGVAEADTQYF. CDR3 nucleotide sequence: TGTGCCAGCAGCCGCGTCGGAGTGGCGGAAGCAGATACGCAGTATTTT.

The chain links TRBV7-2 to TRBJ2-7, with 9 bases lining up with TRBD1. This CDR3 has 14 amino acids. Germline CDR1 and CDR2: SGHTA and FQGNSA. V shed 2 bases, J shed 2 bases, and the junction held 1 base outside the gene matches. The CDR3 coding sequence is TGTGCCAGCAGCTTAAGGGACAGGGCCTACGAGCAGTACTTC. It is translated as CASSLRDRAYEQYF.

The chain uses TRBV7-8 and TRBJ1-2; 9 bases map to TRBD1. V lost 5 bases, J lost 6 bases, and 7 bases stayed unmatched. CDR1 is SGHVS, CDR2 FQNEAQ, per germline. The CDR3 covers 14 residues. The CDR3 reads CASSTGTGINGYTF. CDR3 DNA sequence: TGTGCCAGCAGCACCGGGACAGGGATTAATGGCTACACCTTC.

V usage is TRBV4-3 and J usage is TRBJ1-1; no firm D call. V was shortened by 4 bases and J by 1 base, with 10 bases between the two germline ends. Germline CDR1 reads LGHNA; CDR2 reads YSLEER. The CDR3 has 14 residues. The CDR3 DNA reads as TGCGCCAGCAGCCCCTCGGGGAGGAACACTGAAGCTTTCTTT. It translates to CASSPSGRNTEAFF.

The rearrangement links TRBV5-4 to TRBJ2-7, with 8 bases matching TRBD2. Trimming took 0 bases from V and 3 from J; bases not matched to a gene: 5. The CDR3 is 15 amino acids. Germline V lookup: CDR1 SGHNT, CDR2 YYREEE (reference sequence). DNA for the CDR3: TGTGCCAGCAGCTTGGCCTCTAGCGGGTACTACGAGCAGTACTTC. This translates into CASSLASSGYYEQYF.

This chain connects TRBV7-9 to TRBJ2-3; TRBD2 aligns across 7 bases. Per germline, CDR1 SEHNR and CDR2 FQNEAQ (reference sequence). V was pared by 8 bases and J by 5 bases, with 10 bases of the junction left unmatched. The CDR3 covers 14 residues. CDR3 nucleotides: TGTGCCAGCGCCTGGGGGGGGTCAATAGATACGCAGTATTTT. This codes for CASAWGGSIDTQYF.

The CDR3 spells CASSVGSSYEQYF. For the CDR3, the DNA is TGTGCCAGTAGTGTCGGTAGCTCCTACGAGCAGTACTTC. The chain combines TRBV19 with TRBJ2-7; D gene ambiguous. Germline CDR1 LNHDA, CDR2 SQIVND (reference sequence). The CDR3 loop spans 13 amino acids. Trimming cost V 5 bases and J 0 bases, with 8 bases left between them.

For this clone: The same CDR3 arises from other DNA sequences in this sample as well. This chain joins TRBV10-3 and TRBJ1-1; TRBD1 matches at 11 bases. Germline assignment: CDR1 ENHRY and CDR2 SYGVKD. There are 14 residues in the CDR3. Germline trimming cut 4 bases from V and 5 bases from J; bases unmatched to any gene: 3. CDR3 sequence (DNA): TGTGCCATCAGTGGGACAGGGGGCGGAACTGAAGCTTTCTTT. It is translated as CAISGTGGGTEAFF.

The genes are TRBV6-5 and TRBJ2-1; TRBD2 aligns across 11 bases. V lost 6 bases, J lost 6 bases, and 7 bases stayed unmatched. The CDR3 consists of 15 residues. From germline, CDR1 is MNHEY and CDR2 SVGAGI. The CDR3 reads CASRSELAGGNEQFF. The CDR3 DNA follows: TGTGCCAGCAGATCAGAGCTAGCGGGAGGCAATGAGCAGTTCTTC.

The chain combines TRBV10-3 with TRBJ1-2, with TRBD1 identical over 10 bases. After removal of 10 bases from V and 2 bases from J, the junction contained 4 bases not matched to a gene. CDR3 length: 13 residues. Germline CDR1 and CDR2: ENHRY and SYGVKD. CDR3 residues: CATRDRGNYGYTF. The CDR3 DNA reads TGTGCCACTAGGGACAGGGGCAACTATGGCTACACCTTC.

The chain links TRBV29-1 to TRBJ1-2, with a tentative D call TRBD1 (6 bases). CDR3 length equals 15 residues. Germline CDR1 and CDR2: SQVTM and ANQGSEA. V lost 4 bases and J 4 bases, leaving 19 bases between the germline ends. The chain's CDR3 is CSVVSARGLIYGYTF. Here the CDR3 DNA reads TGCAGCGTTGTTTCAGCTAGGGGGTTAATCTATGGCTACACCTTC.

This chain links TRBV28 with TRBJ2-3; 7 nucleotides line up with TRBD1. Unmatched junction bases numbered 4, after V lost 5 bases and J lost 5 bases. The CDR3 loop spans 13 amino acids. Germline V lookup: CDR1 MDHEN, CDR2 SYDVKM. The CDR3 protein is CASSPGGRDTQYF. Written as DNA, the CDR3 is TGTGCCAGCAGTCCAGGGGGTAGAGATACGCAGTATTTT.

The gene calls are TRBV18 and TRBJ2-7; 8 bases align to TRBD1. After removal of 3 bases from V and 6 bases from J, the junction contained 1 base not matched to a gene. CDR1 and CDR2 from the germline V gene are KGHSH and LQKENI. CDR3 length: 12 amino acids. CDR3 loop: CASSPDRGEQYF. The CDR3 DNA reads as TGTGCCAGCTCACCTGACAGGGGCGAGCAGTACTTC.

The chain couples TRBV25-1 to TRBJ1-2, with a tentative D call TRBD1 (5 bases). This CDR3 is built from 14 residues. The germline gives CDR1 MGHDK, CDR2 SYGVNS. V lost 7 bases and J lost 3, with 15 bases in between. DNA of the CDR3: TGTGCCAGCACCCCCGGGGGAGGCCACTATGGCTACACCTTC. Its translation is CASTPGGGHYGYTF.

In regard to this clone: Other DNA sequences in the same sample also yield this CDR3. V gene TRBV29-1 combines with J gene TRBJ1-2; 10 nucleotides match TRBD1. After removal of 4 bases from V and 8 bases from J, the junction contained 10 bases not matched to a gene. CDR1 and CDR2 (germline): SQVTM, ANQGSEA. The CDR3 runs to 14 residues. The CDR3: CSVASTGGGGGYTF. CDR3 DNA sequence: TGCAGCGTTGCCTCGACAGGGGGCGGGGGGGGCTACACCTTC.

The genes are TRBV19 and TRBJ1-1; D gene uncertain. The CDR3 contains 13 residues. V was pared by 3 bases and J by 5 bases, with 10 bases between. Per germline, CDR1 LNHDA and CDR2 SQIVND (reference sequence). The CDR3 here is CASSMTAGTEAFF. CDR3 DNA: TGTGCCAGTAGTATGACTGCGGGAACTGAAGCTTTCTTT. Together with reference TRBV19 and TRBJ1-1, the CDR3 gives the full variable domain: DGGITQSPKYLFRKEGQNVTLSCEQNLNHDAMYWYRQDPGQGLRLIYYSQIVNDFQKGDIAEGYSVSREKKESFPLTVTSAQKNPTAFYLCASSMTAGTEAFFGQGTRLTVV.

The genes are TRBV3-1 (or the pseudogene TRBV3-2) and TRBJ2-3; TRBD2 matches 12 bases. Per the germline V gene, CDR1 is LGHDT and CDR2 is YNNKEL (reference sequence). The CDR3 covers 16 residues. Trimming at V came to 5 bases and at J to 3 bases, leaving 6 bases not matched to a gene. The CDR3: CASSETSGGRTDTQYF. The CDR3 nucleotides read TGTGCCAGCAGCGAGACTAGCGGGGGACGGACAGATACGCAGTATTTT.